Presented here are 16 T cell receptor beta chains from one specimen sequenced in a study of shared clonotypes between healthy human individuals. Data came from immunoSEQ multiplex PCR; TCRdb stores just in-frame clones and leaves some out. The sample lists over a million clones, around 74% occurring once. Sequencing was performed on memory CD4+ T cells sorted from blood. The subset is: CD45RA-negative fraction. These receptors were obtained from a man aged 18 to 30 in good health.

This clone has only a few counts. The rearrangement joins TRBV28 to TRBJ1-1; D unresolved. CDR1 and CDR2 (germline): MDHEN, SYDVKM. Trimming left V 1 base short and J 6 bases short, with 3 bases between. This CDR3 comprises 11 residues. The CDR3 DNA is TGTGCCAGCAGTTTATTAGCTGAAGCTTTCTTT. Protein sequence: CASSLLAEAFF.

As to this clone: Other DNA sequences of this sample code for an identical CDR3. The CDR3 protein is CSARAGETQYF. The CDR3 DNA reads TGCAGTGCCCGAGCGGGAGAGACCCAGTACTTC. The chain is built from TRBV20-1 and TRBJ2-5; a weak D match, TRBD2 (6 bases). Germline CDR1 reads DFQATT; CDR2 reads SNEGSKA (reference sequence). The length of the CDR3 is 11 residues. V lost 6 bases and J lost 4, with 9 bases in between.

The genes are TRBV6-5 and TRBJ1-5; D gene unclear. Germline lookup yields CDR1 MNHEY and CDR2 SVGAGI. CDR3 length: 15 residues. The ends were cut back, 6 bases at V and 2 bases at J, with 14 bases in the middle. The CDR3 coding sequence is TGTGCCAGCAGGGGATCCGGGAGTGGCAATCAGCCCCAGCATTTT. It codes for CASRGSGSGNQPQHF.

In regard to this clone: The sample carries other DNA sequences with the same CDR3. The chain uses TRBV9 and TRBJ2-2; 7 bases are a match to TRBD1. The CDR3 is 16 residues long. Germline loops: CDR1 SGDLS, CDR2 YYNGEE. V was pared by 1 base and J by 0 bases, with 3 bases of the junction left unmatched. CDR3 protein: CASSVRGGANTGELFF. The CDR3 region has the DNA TGTGCCAGCAGCGTACGAGGGGGCGCGAACACCGGGGAGCTGTTTTTT.

A remark on this clone: A read error is possible here, since a much larger clone lies one base away. CDR3: CTSRSDRDSAGEKLFF. Here the CDR3 DNA reads TGCACCAGCAGGAGTGACCGGGACAGCGCTGGAGAAAAACTGTTTTTT. The chain links TRBV5-1 to TRBJ1-4, with 7 positions matching TRBD1. Germline CDR1 SGHRS, CDR2 YFSETQ. The CDR3 has 16 residues.

This clone was detected a few times. J is TRBJ2-1 and V is TRBV10-1; no clear D gene. The V gene lost 0 bases and the J gene lost 6 bases, with 9 bases spanning the gap. Germline CDR1 WNHNN, CDR2 SYGVQD (reference sequence). This CDR3 is built from 14 residues. The CDR3 sequence is CASSESRPTNEQFF. CDR3 DNA: TGCGCCAGCAGTGAGTCGAGACCGACCAATGAGCAGTTCTTC.

Worth noting for this clone: A junction end diverges from the germline sequence, so it may reflect a read error. The rearrangement uses TRBV7-2 and TRBJ2-1; 13 bases fit TRBD2. CDR1 SGHTA and CDR2 FQGNSA come from the germline V gene. This CDR3 has 16 residues. CDR3 residues: CASSSTLAGGYSEQFF. CDR3 in DNA: TGTGCCAGCAGCTCCACACTAGCGGGGGGGTACAGTGAGCAGTTCTTC.

This sequence joins TRBV11-2 and TRBJ1-2; D is perhaps TRBD1 (5 bases). The CDR3 loop spans 11 amino acids. Germline values: CDR1 SGHAT, CDR2 FQNNGV. The CDR3 loop is CGSGTNYGYTF. The CDR3 DNA is TGTGGGTCAGGGACCAACTATGGCTACACCTTC.

This clone was counted once. The chain recombines TRBV6-6 with TRBJ1-5; a weak D match, TRBD1 (5 bases). Germline CDR1 and CDR2: MNHNY and SVGAGI (reference sequence). The CDR3 has 15 amino acids. V lost 6 bases and J 0 bases, leaving 12 bases between the germline ends. The chain's CDR3 is CASRLQVGSNQPQHF. Written as DNA, the CDR3 is TGTGCCAGCAGACTACAGGTTGGTAGCAATCAGCCCCAGCATTTT.

Remarks on this clone: Other DNA variants within this sample encode the same CDR3. V usage is TRBV19 and J usage is TRBJ2-5; D perhaps matches TRBD1 (6 bases). CDR1 LNHDA and CDR2 SQIVND come from the germline V gene (reference sequence). The CDR3 covers 14 residues. V dropped 5 bases and J dropped 5 bases, with 15 bases sitting between them. The CDR3 sequence: CASSGTGLGETQYF. The CDR3 bases are TGTGCCAGTAGTGGCACAGGGTTGGGGGAGACCCAGTACTTC.

On this clone: Its ends do not fully match the called genes, so a read error is possible. As DNA, the CDR3 is TGTGCCAGCACTTTAACAGCCTACAATGAGCAGTTCTTC. It is translated as CASTLTAYNEQFF. The chain combines TRBV28 with TRBJ2-1; the D is unclear. The length of the CDR3 is 13 residues. The germline V gene encodes CDR1 MDHEN and CDR2 SYDVKM.

V and J are TRBV28 and TRBJ1-2; TRBD1 agrees at 7 bases. With 10 bases clipped from V and 0 bases from J, the junction kept 11 bases outside the gene matches. Germline V gene sequence: CDR1 MDHEN, CDR2 SYDVKM. CDR3 length equals 15 residues. Here the CDR3 reads CAIYGQVLANYGYTF. The CDR3 DNA is TGTGCCATCTACGGACAGGTTCTAGCTAACTATGGCTACACCTTC.

The gene calls are TRBV7-9 and TRBJ2-7; 7 bases are a match to TRBD1. Trimming took 5 bases from V and 5 from J; bases not matched to a gene: 3. Germline CDR1 and CDR2: SEHNR and FQNEAQ (reference sequence). The CDR3 totals 12 residues. CDR3 nucleotide sequence: TGTGCCAGCAGCCAGGGACAGAACGAGCAGTACTTC. Protein: CASSQGQNEQYF.

The chain uses TRBV18 and TRBJ2-7, with D possibly being TRBD1 (6 bases). CDR3 length: 14 amino acids. Germline CDR1 and CDR2: KGHSH and LQKENI. V shed 0 bases and J shed 2 bases, with 8 bases lying between them. CDR3 coding DNA: TGTGCCAGCTCACCACCTCGGACAGCCTACGAGCAGTACTTC. It specifies CASSPPRTAYEQYF.

The V call is TRBV7-2, the J call TRBJ2-5; D is uncertain. Between the trimmed V and J ends, which lost 2 bases and 0 bases, there was a span of 10 bases. This CDR3 is built from 15 residues. Looked up from germline, CDR1 is SGHTA and CDR2 is FQGNSA. The CDR3 sequence: CASSLFTEYQETQYF. The CDR3 nucleotides are TGTGCCAGCAGCTTATTCACAGAGTACCAAGAGACCCAGTACTTC.

This CDR3 is CASSPGGQGGEQYF. The CDR3 nucleotides read TGTGCCAGCAGCCCGGGAGGACAGGGGGGGGAGCAGTACTTC. The chain recombines TRBV5-4 with TRBJ2-7; 10 bases fit TRBD1. The CDR3 is 14 residues long. The V and J ends lost 4 bases and 7 bases, in that order; junction bases with no gene match: 8. From germline, CDR1 is SGHNT and CDR2 YYREEE (reference sequence).